The 16 T cell receptor beta chains in this list originate from one sample, sequenced in a study of STAT5B mutations in CD4+ large granular lymphocyte leukemia. TCRdb keeps only in-frame clones here, not all; method: immunoSEQ multiplex PCR. The data hold about 34,000 clones, with 69% observed a single time. The sequenced sample consisted of CD4+ T cells from blood buffy coats. The receptors derive from a human donor in good health.

The rearrangement links TRBV4-2 to TRBJ1-2; no clear D. The CDR3 is 15 amino acids. Germline V gene lookup returns CDR1 LGHNA and CDR2 YNFKEQ. Between the trimmed V and J ends, which lost 1 base and 2 bases, there was a span of 11 bases. CDR3 DNA sequence: TGTGCCAGCAGCCAAGTGTCAGAGCCGAACTATGGCTACACCTTC. This encodes CASSQVSEPNYGYTF.

The chain combines TRBV6-1 with TRBJ1-4; the D gene is possibly TRBD1 (6 bases). Germline assignment: CDR1 MNHNS and CDR2 SASEGT. V was shortened by 0 bases and J by 2 bases, with 13 bases between the two germline ends. The CDR3 spans 17 residues. This CDR3 reads CASSEAPQGGTNEKLFF. For the CDR3, the DNA is TGTGCCAGCAGTGAAGCCCCACAGGGAGGGACTAATGAAAAACTGTTTTTT.

Only one count was recorded for this clone. V gene TRBV15 combines with J gene TRBJ2-2; TRBD1 might be the D (7 bases). Per the germline V gene, CDR1 is LNHNV and CDR2 is YYDKDF (reference sequence). The CDR3 runs 17 residues. Between the trimmed V and J ends, which lost 3 bases and 4 bases, there was a span of 18 bases. This chain's CDR3 is CATSSSGGGSITGELFF. Written as DNA, the CDR3 is TGTGCCACCAGCAGTTCCGGAGGGGGCTCGATCACCGGGGAGCTGTTTTTT.

In its sample, this clone was seen a few times. The genes are TRBV20-1 and TRBJ1-1; D ambiguous. Germline loops: CDR1 DFQATT, CDR2 SNEGSKA (reference sequence). V dropped 1 base and J dropped 6 bases, with 6 bases sitting between them. There are 11 residues in the CDR3. The CDR3 coding sequence is TGCAGTGCTAGAGGTAGGGCTGAAGCTTTCTTT. Amino acid sequence: CSARGRAEAFF.

This clone was observed a single time. As DNA, the CDR3 is TGTGCCAGCAGCTTAGGACAGGAGGCCCAAGAGACCCAGTACTTC. Translated: CASSLGQEAQETQYF. This chain links TRBV7-8 with TRBJ2-5; D is possibly TRBD1 (6 bases). The CDR3 totals 15 residues. The V gene's germline CDR1 is SGHVS and CDR2 FQNEAQ. Trimming stripped 1 base from V and 1 base from J, with 10 bases between.

The rearrangement joins TRBV19 to TRBJ2-3; 8 nucleotides agree with TRBD2. This CDR3 contains 20 residues. The ends lost 3 bases at V and 0 bases at J; junction bases unmatched: 17. CDR1 is LNHDA, CDR2 SQIVND, per germline (reference sequence). The CDR3 region has the DNA TGTGCCAGTAGTATTCGGGGCGGGGTGGGACTAGGTGATAGCACAGATACGCAGTATTTT. This codes for CASSIRGGVGLGDSTDTQYF.

The V and J genes are TRBV30 and TRBJ1-2; 7 bases align to TRBD1. CDR3 length equals 14 residues. Germline V lookup: CDR1 GTSNPN, CDR2 SVGIG (reference sequence). V shed 4 bases, J shed 4 bases, and the junction held 9 bases outside the gene matches. The CDR3 DNA follows: TGTGCCTGGATCTGGACAGGACGGCTCTATGGCTACACCTTC. Translating gives CAWIWTGRLYGYTF.

The V gene is TRBV2, the J gene TRBJ2-7, with D perhaps TRBD1 (6 bases). The length of the CDR3 is 14 residues. CDR1 and CDR2 (germline): SNHLY, FYNNEI. Trimming took off 1 base at V and 6 bases at J, with 13 bases between the two ends. CDR3 nucleotides: TGTGCCAGCAGTGAAGGTACAGGGCTCGGCGAGCAGTACTTC. It codes for CASSEGTGLGEQYF. Combining the CDR3 with reference TRBV2 and TRBJ2-7 gives the whole variable domain EPEVTQTPSHQVTQMGQEVILRCVPISNHLYFYWYRQILGQKVEFLVSFYNNEISEKSEIFDDQFSVERPDGSNFTLKIRSTKLEDSAMYFCASSEGTGLGEQYFGPGTRLTVT.

Of note for this clone: The junction departs from germline at one end; a sequencing error may be responsible. The chain employs TRBV7-7 and TRBJ2-5; possibly TRBD2 for D (5 bases). This CDR3 contains 15 residues. CDR1 is SSHAT and CDR2 is FNYEAQ in the germline V gene (reference sequence). DNA for the CDR3: TGTGCTAGCAGCTTAGGAAGGACTTGGCAAGAGACCCAGTACTTC. Residues: CASSLGRTWQETQYF.

The rearrangement joins TRBV30 to TRBJ1-1; a weak D match, TRBD1 (5 bases). The germline V and J ends were trimmed by 1 base and 0 bases, with 18 bases remaining between them. The germline CDR1 and CDR2 sequences are GTSNPN and SVGIG (reference sequence). This CDR3 comprises 17 residues. The CDR3 loop is CAWSGVGRDPLNTEAFF. In nucleotides, the CDR3 is TGTGCCTGGAGTGGGGTAGGACGGGACCCGTTGAACACTGAAGCTTTCTTT. Supplemented by reference TRBV30 and TRBJ1-1, the full variable domain reads SQTIHQWPATLVQPVGSPLSLECTVEGTSNPNLYWYRQAAGRGLQLLFYSVGIGQISSEVPQNLSASRPQDRQFILSSKKLLLSDSGFYLCAWSGVGRDPLNTEAFFGQGTRLTVV.

This clone was recorded a few times. The genes are TRBV7-9 and TRBJ2-3; D ambiguous. From germline, CDR1 is SEHNR and CDR2 FQNEAQ (reference sequence). CDR3 length: 13 amino acids. V was cut by 8 bases and J by 2 bases, with 11 bases left in between. CDR3 in amino acids: CASRKEATDTQYF. The CDR3 DNA sequence: TGTGCCAGCCGGAAGGAAGCCACAGATACGCAGTATTTT.

The chain has TRBV7-2 and TRBJ1-3; D is uncertain. This CDR3 is built from 15 residues. The germline V gene encodes CDR1 SGHTA and CDR2 FQGNSA. V dropped 1 base and J dropped 3 bases, with 10 bases sitting between them. CDR3 sequence (DNA): TGTGCCAGCAGCTTAGTAGGGATTAGTGGAAACACCATATATTTT. This gives the protein CASSLVGISGNTIYF.

With regard to this clone: Its ends do not fully match the called genes, so a read error is possible. The rearrangement joins TRBV4-3 to TRBJ2-1; 7 nucleotides agree with TRBD2. The CDR3 contains 15 residues. Germline CDR1 and CDR2: LGHNA and YSLEER. The CDR3 spells CASSPWGGSSNEQFF. The CDR3 DNA reads as TGCGCCAGCAGCCCCTGGGGGGGGTCCTCCAATGAGCAGTTCTTC.

V and J are TRBV7-2 and TRBJ1-2; no clear D. The V end lost 5 bases, the J end lost 7 bases, and 17 bases lay between the germline ends. CDR1 is SGHTA and CDR2 is FQGNSA in the germline V gene. This CDR3 contains 14 residues. The CDR3, as DNA: TGTGCCAGCAGCCCGGGCGGCGGGTGGGGTGGCTACACCTTC. Translation: CASSPGGGWGGYTF.

This clone was found a few times. V is TRBV4-2 and J is TRBJ2-3; tentative D call: TRBD2 (6 bases). V shed 0 bases and J shed 0 bases, with 13 bases lying between them. Germline CDR1 and CDR2: LGHNA and YNFKEQ. CDR3 size: 17 residues. This CDR3 reads CASSQDWLAKSTDTQYF. The CDR3, as DNA: TGTGCCAGCAGCCAAGATTGGCTAGCGAAGAGCACAGATACGCAGTATTTT.

The V call is TRBV18, the J call TRBJ1-2, with a weak D call TRBD1 (5 bases). Between the trimmed V and J ends, which lost 2 bases and 3 bases, there was a span of 16 bases. The CDR3 extends over 16 amino acids. Germline values: CDR1 KGHSH, CDR2 LQKENI. Here the CDR3 DNA reads TGTGCCAGCTCACCAGATCTGAGGGGACTGCACTATGGCTACACCTTC. Translation: CASSPDLRGLHYGYTF.